This T cell receptor (beta chain) is from a study of shared clonotypes between healthy human individuals. V lost 1 base and J lost 5, with 17 bases in between. The CDR3 loop spans 16 amino acids. The germline gives CDR1 KGHSH, CDR2 LQKENI. Method: immunoSEQ multiplex PCR; TCRdb's copy keeps in-frame clones and lacks some. This sample yields 600,000 to 800,000 clones, of which just under 75% are seen a single time; approximately 1.7% belongs to the top ten. Sequenced material: memory CD4+ T cells sorted from blood. Subset meaning: CD45RA-negative fraction. The sequence derives from a woman aged 25 to 39 in good health. The V call is TRBV18, the J call TRBJ2-5, with D perhaps matching TRBD2 (5 bases). This chain's CDR3 is CASSPQVGFSGETQYF. DNA for the CDR3: TGTGCCAGCTCACCACAGGTCGGGTTCAGCGGCGAGACCCAGTACTTC.